This TCR beta chain was captured by sequencing in a study of blood T cell repertoires in COVID-19. The V and J ends lost 0 bases and 8 bases respectively, with 16 bases between them. In germline, CDR1 is MGHRA, CDR2 YSYEKL. This CDR3 region has 16 residues. Clones were sequenced by immunoSEQ multiplex PCR, and TCRdb holds only the in-frame ones, with some missing. The sample carries roughly 250,000 clones, approximately 84% recorded once. This clonotype was obtained from a man in his forties or fifties with acute or convalescent COVID-19. The rearrangement joins TRBV4-1 to TRBJ1-4, with D maybe TRBD1 (5 bases). The sequencing input was peripheral blood. CDR3: CASSQDMGGLREKLFF. The CDR3 nucleotides are TGCGCCAGCAGCCAAGATATGGGGGGTTTGAGGGAAAAACTGTTTTTT.